These T cell receptor beta chains were read from a single sample in a study of blood T cell repertoires in COVID-19. Data came from immunoSEQ multiplex PCR; TCRdb stores just in-frame clones and leaves some out. This sample has around 90,000 clones, with 80% found just once. The source material was peripheral blood. The receptors shown here come from a human donor in a cohort sampled during active COVID-19. Each CDR3 is given with its conserved first and last residue. A D gene is named only where the DNA matches it firmly. Clone size is stated in some rows and not others, as once, few, many or a class when expanded.

D	V	J	size	CDR3	DNA
TRBD2	TRBV11-3	TRBJ2-7	NA	CASSSGAGGYEQYF	TGTGCCAGCAGCTCGGGAGCGGGAGGCTACGAGCAGTACTTC
NA	TRBV5-5	TRBJ2-4	NA	CASRRDTLAKNIQYF	TGTGCCAGCAGAAGGGACACACTAGCCAAAAACATTCAGTACTTC
TRBD1	TRBV30	TRBJ1-1	NA	CAWGRQGMGEAFF	TGTGCCTGGGGAAGACAGGGCATGGGTGAAGCTTTCTTT
TRBD2	TRBV27	TRBJ2-7	NA	CASSLTGGISYEQYF	TGTGCCAGCAGTTTGACGGGAGGGATCTCCTACGAGCAGTACTTC
TRBD2	TRBV4-2	TRBJ2-5	few	CASSQDITSGRLGETQYF	TGTGCCAGCAGCCAAGATATAACTAGCGGGAGACTAGGAGAGACCCAGTACTTC
NA	TRBV6-5	TRBJ2-7	NA	CASHGSAAGGYEQYF	TGTGCCAGCCACGGGTCGGCGGCAGGAGGATACGAGCAGTACTTC
NA	TRBV3-1/TRBV3-2	TRBJ2-7	NA	CASSQGAGEQYF	TGTGCCAGCAGCCAAGGAGCGGGCGAGCAGTACTTC
NA	TRBV12-1	TRBJ2-7	NA	CASSPQVGAGRREQYF	TGTGCCAGCAGTCCCCAGGTGGGCGCGGGTAGACGGGAGCAGTACTTC
NA	TRBV7-9	TRBJ2-2	few	CASSLRRLNTGELFF	TGTGCCAGCAGCTTACGCAGGCTAAACACCGGGGAGCTGTTTTTT
NA	TRBV6-5	TRBJ1-1	few	CASTQNFNTEAFF	TGTGCCAGTACACAGAACTTTAACACTGAAGCTTTCTTT
TRBD2	TRBV7-2	TRBJ2-7	NA	CASRGGASGTYEQYF	TGTGCCAGCAGGGGGGGTGCGAGCGGGACCTACGAGCAGTACTTC
NA	TRBV18	TRBJ1-1	NA	CASSPQYPGNTEAFF	TGTGCCAGCTCACCCCAATACCCGGGGAACACTGAAGCTTTCTTT
TRBD2	TRBV5-1	TRBJ2-1	NA	CASSTSGTSYNEQFF	TGCGCCAGCAGCACCTCCGGGACTAGCTACAATGAGCAGTTCTTC
NA	TRBV10-2	TRBJ2-3	once	CASSDKFFSRDTQYF	TGCGCCAGCAGTGATAAGTTTTTTTCCAGAGATACGCAGTATTTT
NA	TRBV3-1/TRBV3-2	TRBJ1-4	NA	CASSPGQTNEKLFF	TGTGCCAGCAGCCCTGGACAGACTAATGAAAAACTGTTTTTT
NA	TRBV3-1/TRBV3-2	TRBJ1-2	NA	CASTSDSSYGYTF	TGTGCCAGCACCTCGGACAGCAGCTATGGCTACACCTTC
TRBD1	TRBV28	TRBJ1-5	NA	CASSSGQGGNQPQHF	TGTGCCAGCAGTTCGGGACAGGGAGGCAATCAGCCCCAGCATTTT
TRBD2	TRBV5-1	TRBJ2-7	NA	CASSLLTPGLAGGPYEQYF	TGCGCCAGCAGCCTACTTACCCCGGGACTAGCGGGAGGGCCGTACGAGCAGTACTTC
TRBD1	TRBV18	TRBJ2-7	NA	CASSLGQGATYEQYF	TGTGCCAGCTCCCTGGGACAGGGAGCAACCTACGAGCAGTACTTC
TRBD1	TRBV15	TRBJ1-1	once	CATSLRTGRDAEAFF	TGTGCCACCAGCCTGCGGACAGGGCGGGACGCTGAAGCTTTCTTT
NA	TRBV28	TRBJ1-1	NA	CASSLSPARPSNTEAFF	TGTGCCAGCAGTTTATCCCCAGCCAGGCCCTCGAACACTGAAGCTTTCTTT
NA	TRBV4-1	TRBJ2-2	NA	CASSQEGEDGELFF	TGCGCCAGCAGCCAAGAGGGGGAGGACGGGGAGCTGTTTTTT
NA	TRBV20-1	TRBJ1-5	NA	CSASTGSLGNQPQHF	TGCAGTGCTAGTACAGGGTCCCTGGGCAATCAGCCCCAGCATTTT
NA	TRBV7-9	TRBJ1-4	few	CASSNREIGEKLFF	TGTGCCAGCAGCAACAGGGAGATTGGTGAAAAACTGTTTTTT
NA	TRBV18	TRBJ1-1	NA	CASSPIRDTEAFF	TGTGCCAGCTCACCGATACGAGACACTGAAGCTTTCTTT
NA	TRBV9	TRBJ2-2	NA	CASSAIVLGELFF	TGTGCCAGCAGCGCAATAGTACTGGGGGAGCTGTTTTTT
NA	TRBV25-1	TRBJ2-7	NA	CASSEWTVREQYF	TGTGCCAGCAGTGAGTGGACAGTGAGGGAGCAGTACTTC
NA	TRBV12-3/TRBV12-4	TRBJ2-2	once	CANTNSNTGELFF	TGTGCCAACACGAACAGTAACACCGGGGAGCTGTTTTTT
NA	TRBV7-3	TRBJ2-1	NA	CASSPRGPSSYNEQFF	TGTGCCAGCAGCCCCCGAGGTCCGAGCTCCTACAATGAGCAGTTCTTC
NA	TRBV5-1	TRBJ2-7	NA	CASSLEDSTYEQYF	TGCGCCAGCAGCCTCGAGGACAGCACCTACGAGCAGTACTTC
TRBD2	TRBV6-5	TRBJ2-1	NA	CASRREPSYNEQFF	TGTGCCAGTCGGCGGGAGCCCTCCTACAATGAGCAGTTCTTC
TRBD2	TRBV5-1	TRBJ2-7	NA	CASSLAGLHRYEQYF	TGCGCCAGCAGCTTAGCGGGACTCCATCGCTACGAGCAGTACTTC
NA	TRBV28	TRBJ2-7	NA	CASSPLTGRLSYEQYF	TGTGCCAGCAGTCCCCTTACAGGGCGACTCTCCTACGAGCAGTACTTC
TRBD1	TRBV5-1	TRBJ2-6	NA	CASSLPTGTGTGANVLTF	TGCGCCAGCAGCTTGCCTACCGGGACAGGGACAGGGGCCAACGTCCTGACTTTC
TRBD1	TRBV2	TRBJ1-5	NA	CASSRQGTNQPQHF	TGTGCCAGCAGCAGACAGGGGACCAATCAGCCCCAGCATTTT
TRBD1	TRBV6-6	TRBJ2-7	NA	CASSSGGSTYEQYF	TGTGCCAGCAGTTCAGGGGGCTCCACCTACGAGCAGTACTTC
TRBD1	TRBV5-5	TRBJ2-7	NA	CASSLRLDRGGYEQYF	TGTGCCAGCAGCTTGAGGCTGGACAGGGGGGGCTACGAGCAGTACTTC
TRBD1	TRBV19	TRBJ2-7	NA	CASSIGTGASYEQYF	TGTGCCAGTAGTATTGGGACAGGGGCTAGCTACGAGCAGTACTTC
NA	TRBV7-9	TRBJ1-2	NA	CASSLGTGNVGYTF	TGTGCCAGCAGCTTAGGTACGGGGAACGTGGGCTACACCTTC
NA	TRBV6-5	TRBJ1-5	NA	CASSYSGGSNQPQHF	TGTGCCAGCAGTTACTCCGGGGGATCGAATCAGCCCCAGCATTTT